The 14 T cell receptor beta chains in this list originate from one sample, sequenced in a study of blood T cell repertoires in COVID-19. Measured with immunoSEQ multiplex PCR; TCRdb has only the in-frame clones, and not every one. This repertoire shows under 550,000 clones, roughly 89% found once; its top ten account for 0.7% to 0.85%. Material for sequencing was peripheral blood. The receptors shown here come from a man between 18 and 35 years old with COVID-19, enrolled during active disease.

V is TRBV7-9 and J is TRBJ2-7; the match to TRBD2 covers 8 bases. CDR3 length: 15 amino acids. Germline CDR1 and CDR2: SEHNR and FQNEAQ (reference sequence). The ends lost 5 bases at V and 9 bases at J; junction bases unmatched: 15. Here the CDR3 DNA reads TGTGCCAGCAGCCCCTTAGCGGGGCCCTCCTCTGGGCAGTACTTC. Amino acid sequence: CASSPLAGPSSGQYF.

V and J are TRBV7-9 and TRBJ2-7; a possible D gene is TRBD1 (6 bases). V gave up 4 bases and J gave up 4 bases, with 17 bases separating them. The length of the CDR3 is 15 residues. CDR1 is SEHNR, CDR2 FQNEAQ, per germline (reference sequence). CDR3 residues: CASSSPQGRKYEQYF. The DNA for the CDR3 is TGTGCCAGCAGCTCCCCTCAGGGGCGTAAATACGAGCAGTACTTC.

This chain links TRBV27 with TRBJ2-7; 7 nucleotides align to TRBD1. Trimming took 8 bases from V and 3 from J; bases not matched to a gene: 4. This CDR3 has 12 residues. Per germline, CDR1 MNHEY and CDR2 SMNVEV (reference sequence). CDR3 DNA sequence: TGTGCCAGCGGGACAGCGAACTACGAGCAGTACTTC. Its protein is CASGTANYEQYF.

The V call is TRBV7-6, the J call TRBJ2-5, with D unclear. Germline CDR1 SGHVS, CDR2 FNYEAQ. Trimming stripped 4 bases from V and 6 bases from J, with 6 bases between. This CDR3 contains 11 residues. The CDR3 loop is CASSSVKTQYF. CDR3 sequence (DNA): TGTGCCAGCAGCTCAGTGAAGACCCAGTACTTC. Full variable domain (outside the CDR3, taken from reference TRBV7-6 and TRBJ2-5): GAGVSQSPRYKVTKRGQDVALRCDPISGHVSLYWYRQALGQGPEFLTYFNYEAQQDKSGLPNDRFSAERPEGSISTLTIQRTEQRDSAMYRCASSSVKTQYFGPGTRLLVL.

The chain has TRBV2 and TRBJ2-3, with D perhaps TRBD2 (6 bases). The CDR3 contains 14 residues. V lost 11 bases and J lost 1, with 16 bases in between. The V gene's germline CDR1 is SNHLY and CDR2 FYNNEI. The DNA for the CDR3 is TGTGCCGCAATCCAGGGCGGGGGCACAGATACGCAGTATTTT. This sequence encodes CAAIQGGGTDTQYF.

The rearrangement joins TRBV12-5 to TRBJ2-2, with D possibly being TRBD2 (7 bases). Germline V lookup: CDR1 LGHNT, CDR2 FRNRAP. V lost 2 bases and J 6 bases, leaving 13 bases between the germline ends. The CDR3 has 15 amino acids. In nucleotides, the CDR3 is TGTGCTAGTGGTTTGTCTGGGGGGGCCGCCGGGGAGCTGTTTTTT. It encodes CASGLSGGAAGELFF.

This clone was detected a few times. The genes are TRBV27 and TRBJ2-3, with TRBD2 matching over 9 bases. Looked up from germline, CDR1 is MNHEY and CDR2 is SMNVEV (reference sequence). V was pared by 3 bases and J by 6 bases, with 10 bases of the junction left unmatched. CDR3 length: 16 amino acids. CDR3 nucleotides: TGTGCCAGCAGTTTCCTGTCTAGCGGGACGGCGGATACGCAGTATTTT. Its translation: CASSFLSSGTADTQYF.

A few counts support this clone. The V gene is TRBV19, the J gene TRBJ1-1; 9 bases map to TRBD1. Trimming cost V 3 bases and J 0 bases; bases outside gene matches: 5. The CDR3 runs to 16 residues. Looked up from germline, CDR1 is LNHDA and CDR2 is SQIVND (reference sequence). Here the CDR3 reads CASSIWDRALNTEAFF. In DNA, the CDR3 is TGTGCCAGTAGTATTTGGGACAGGGCCCTGAACACTGAAGCTTTCTTT.

With regard to this clone: One junction end does not reproduce the germline sequence, and a read error may be involved. This CDR3 is CASSYGPEVCPSF. CDR3 DNA sequence: TGTGCCAGCAGTTATGGGCCGGAGGTTTGCCCCTCCTTT. This chain joins TRBV12-3 or TRBV12-4 and TRBJ1-1; D not resolved. The CDR3 contains 13 residues.

The DNA of the CDR3 is TGCGCCAGACAGAGAATAGTCAATGAGCAGTTCTTC. Residues: CARQRIVNEQFF. J is TRBJ2-1 and V is TRBV23-1, with D hard to call. TRBV23-1 is an open reading frame whose function is uncertain. The CDR3 runs 12 residues. V lost 9 bases and J lost 6, with 12 bases in between.

The rearrangement links TRBV3-1 (or the pseudogene TRBV3-2) to TRBJ2-5; D remains ambiguous. Per the germline V gene, CDR1 is LGHDT and CDR2 is YNNKEL (reference sequence). This CDR3 spans 17 amino acids. The V and J ends lost 4 bases and 5 bases respectively, with 23 bases between them. CDR3 loop: CASSPSFFKPPGETQYF. DNA for the CDR3: TGTGCCAGCAGCCCCAGTTTTTTTAAGCCCCCCGGGGAGACCCAGTACTTC.

The rearrangement links TRBV5-1 to TRBJ2-1, with D possibly matching TRBD1 (6 bases). V was trimmed by 3 bases and J by 4 bases, leaving 17 bases between them. This CDR3 contains 16 residues. Germline CDR1 SGHRS, CDR2 YFSETQ. As DNA, the CDR3 is TGCGCCAGCAGCTCAAAAAACGACAGGACATACAATGAGCAGTTCTTC. Translating it yields CASSSKNDRTYNEQFF.

The rearrangement joins TRBV21-1 to TRBJ1-5; TRBD1 was called by the table and not checked on the DNA. TRBV21-1 is an annotated pseudogene. The CDR3 is 16 residues long. CDR3 nucleotide sequence: TGTGCCAGCAGCAAAGTGGGCCTCCCCTTTCATCAGCCCCAGCATTTT. Protein product: CASSKVGLPFHQPQHF.

The genes are TRBV18 and TRBJ2-6; D is unresolved. There are 16 residues in the CDR3. Trimming cost V 4 bases and J 0 bases, with 10 bases left between them. Germline CDR1 KGHSH, CDR2 LQKENI. The CDR3 reads CASSHSYDSGANVLTF. The DNA for the CDR3 is TGTGCCAGCTCACACTCGTACGACTCTGGGGCCAACGTCCTGACTTTC. The full variable domain, rest sourced from reference TRBV18 and TRBJ2-6, is NAGVMQNPRHLVRRRGQEARLRCSPMKGHSHVYWYRQLPEEGLKFMVYLQKENIIDESGMPKERFSAEFPKEGPSILRIQQVVRGDSAAYFCASSHSYDSGANVLTFGAGSRLTVL.